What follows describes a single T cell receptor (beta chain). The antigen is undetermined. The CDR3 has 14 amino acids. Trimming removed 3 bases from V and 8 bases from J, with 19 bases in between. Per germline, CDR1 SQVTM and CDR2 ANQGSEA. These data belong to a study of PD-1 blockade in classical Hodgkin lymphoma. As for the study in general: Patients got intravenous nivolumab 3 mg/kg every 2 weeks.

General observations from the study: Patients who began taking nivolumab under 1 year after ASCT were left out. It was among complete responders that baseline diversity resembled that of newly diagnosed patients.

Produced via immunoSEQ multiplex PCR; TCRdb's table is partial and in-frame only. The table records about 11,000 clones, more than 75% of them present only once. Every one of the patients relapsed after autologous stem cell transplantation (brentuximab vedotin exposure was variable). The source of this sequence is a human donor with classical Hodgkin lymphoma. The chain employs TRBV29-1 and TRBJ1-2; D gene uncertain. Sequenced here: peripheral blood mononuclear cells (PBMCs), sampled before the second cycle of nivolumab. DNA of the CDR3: TGCAGCGTTGAGTTGGTAGCAGGCCCGGGGGGCTACACCTTC. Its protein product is CSVELVAGPGGYTF.